Sequencing of this T cell receptor beta chain was carried out in a study of blood T cells in healthy people across ages (dated by TCRdb to about 2015). General notes on the study: In model experiments, template switching captured about one uniquely barcoded TCR beta cDNA molecule for every two T cells. Donors were grouped into four age groups: young (average approximately 15 years), middle-aged (over 35), aged (about 60) and long-lived (around 80). To avoid experimental bias, donors of different ages were spread randomly across the sequencing lanes. Using deep sequencing normalized with unique cDNA molecular identifiers, the study measured how TCR beta repertoire diversity changes with age. Two additional independent replicas of 1 million unique cDNA reads from the same blood draw were analyzed for two donors (one aged 18 to 30 and one aged 80 or older).

Systemically healthy Caucasian individuals from Russia, over 30 in total and aged roughly 6 to 90 years, were included as donors. Each donor gave roughly 9 milliliters of peripheral blood, drawn into EDTA-treated Vacutainer tubes. Ficoll-Paque density-gradient centrifugation was used to isolate PBMCs, with at least 6.5 million obtained per sample. Trizol reagent was used to extract total RNA from the PBMCs, yielding at least 5.5 micrograms per sample. The percentages of naive CD45RAhigh/CD27high T cells were determined by flow cytometry on a PBMC aliquot from every donor. Broader findings and caveats from the paper: The CMV infection status of donors was not known, potentially confounding age-related changes in expanded clonotypes. Since profiling was done on bulk unsorted PBMCs, naive and antigen-experienced compartments could not be conclusively compared. As age increased, observed TCR beta diversity per million T cells dropped in a roughly linear way, and a significant reduction was already evident by age about 36. Estimates of total diversity based on one million sequenced T cells were regarded as lower bounds and as underestimates. The long-lived group showed more naive CD4+ T cells, fewer expanded clones and increased TCR diversity than the aged group, suggesting age selection. The percentage of naive T cells measured by flow cytometry correlated strongly with observed TCR beta diversity.

V is cut by 2 bases and J by 0 bases, and the space between the germline ends is 16 bases. The CDR3 measures 17 amino acids from cysteine to phenylalanine. Only the CDR3 part of the read is kept: 51 bases, read in frame from the first base. The germline V gene supplies CDR1 SGHRS and CDR2 YFSETQ. With regard to this clonotype: The specificity of this receptor is unknown. Base qualities are missing; no much larger clone stands one base away.

Preparation of the library involved 5' RACE. TCRdb records Illumina HiSeq 2500 as the sequencer. A second PCR of about 6 to 11 cycles was run with a J-beta primer mix and a sample-barcoded 5' primer. A template-switch 5' adaptor carrying 12 random nucleotides introduced a unique molecular identifier onto each TCR beta cDNA molecule. At least 2.5 million CDR3-containing paired-end reads were obtained from each sample. First-strand cDNA synthesis was performed from all RNA using the Mint cDNA synthesis kit, with priming by a TRBC-specific oligonucleotide. All cDNA was treated with uracil-DNA glycosylase and then went through a first 18-cycle PCR with the universal primers M1SS and BC2_uni_R. For the original study's pipeline: For normalization, 1 million high-quality reads, each with a distinct molecular identifier, were randomly selected from each sample. Instead of being binned into consensus sequences, reads that shared molecular identifiers were thrown out. MiTCR, run with a Q25 quality threshold and the strictest error-elimination algorithm, handled CDR3 identification, clonotype clustering and error correction. Lower-bound total TCR beta diversity was estimated with a nonparametric unseen species model using Euler transformation. Starting from the raw public reads, TCRdb applied fastp trimming at Q25, assembled clones with MiXCR and retained in-frame beta chains. Rows with a matching CDR3 protein are joined into one entry that keeps the most common DNA and genes. TCRdb, rather than the study authors, made the V and J calls. Within this sample are 550,000 to 600,000 distinct CDR3 sequences, with 40% to 50% of them counted one time only. The leading ten clones occupy roughly 25% of the sample.

The chain was built from TRBV5-1 and TRBJ2-3; the D element might be TRBD1 or TRBD2, as each aligns at 5 bases. The sequenced sample was blood. This sequence originates from an elderly man in good health. The DNA sequence is TGCGCCAGCAGCTTTTGGGACGAGGAAGGTAGCACAGATACGCAGTATTTT. This gives the protein CASSFWDEEGSTDTQYF.